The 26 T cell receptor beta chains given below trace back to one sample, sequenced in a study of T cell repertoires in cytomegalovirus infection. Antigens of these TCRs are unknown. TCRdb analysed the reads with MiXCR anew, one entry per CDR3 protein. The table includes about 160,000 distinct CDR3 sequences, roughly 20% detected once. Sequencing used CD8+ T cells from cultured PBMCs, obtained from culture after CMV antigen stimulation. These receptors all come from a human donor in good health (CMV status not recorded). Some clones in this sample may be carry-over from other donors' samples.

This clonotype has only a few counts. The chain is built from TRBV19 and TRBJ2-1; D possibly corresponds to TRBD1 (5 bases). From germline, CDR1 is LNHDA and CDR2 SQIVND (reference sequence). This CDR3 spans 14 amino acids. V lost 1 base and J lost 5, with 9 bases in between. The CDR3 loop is CASSIADNNNEQFF. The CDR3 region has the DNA TGTGCCAGTAGTATAGCGGACAACAACAATGAGCAGTTCTTC.

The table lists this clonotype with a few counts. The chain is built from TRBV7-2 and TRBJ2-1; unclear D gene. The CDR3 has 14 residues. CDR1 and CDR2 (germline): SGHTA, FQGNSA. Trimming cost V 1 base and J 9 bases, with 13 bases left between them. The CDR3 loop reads CASSLEALPIEQFF. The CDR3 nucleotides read TGTGCCAGCAGCTTAGAGGCTTTACCTATTGAGCAGTTCTTC.

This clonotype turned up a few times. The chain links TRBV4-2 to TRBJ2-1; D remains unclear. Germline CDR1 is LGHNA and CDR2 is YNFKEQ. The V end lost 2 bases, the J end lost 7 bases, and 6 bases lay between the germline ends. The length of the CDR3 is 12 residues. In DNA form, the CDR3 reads TGTGCCAGCAGCCAACCCCAGAATGAGCAGTTCTTC. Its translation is CASSQPQNEQFF.

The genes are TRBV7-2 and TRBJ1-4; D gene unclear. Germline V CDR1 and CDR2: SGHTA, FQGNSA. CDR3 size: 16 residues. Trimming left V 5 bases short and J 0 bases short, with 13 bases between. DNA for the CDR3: TGTGCCAGCAGCCGAAACCCAACCGCAACTAATGAAAAACTGTTTTTT. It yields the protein CASSRNPTATNEKLFF.

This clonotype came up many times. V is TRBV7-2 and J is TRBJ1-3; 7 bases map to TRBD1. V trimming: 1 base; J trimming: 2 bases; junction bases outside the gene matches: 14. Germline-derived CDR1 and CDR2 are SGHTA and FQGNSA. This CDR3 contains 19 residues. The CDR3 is CASSLVFYRGDGTGNTIYF. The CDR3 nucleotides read TGTGCCAGCAGCTTAGTCTTTTACAGGGGAGATGGTACTGGAAACACCATATATTTT.

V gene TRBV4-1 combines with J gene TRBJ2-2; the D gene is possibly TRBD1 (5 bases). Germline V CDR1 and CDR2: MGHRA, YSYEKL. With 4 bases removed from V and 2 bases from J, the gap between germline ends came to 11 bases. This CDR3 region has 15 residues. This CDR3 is CASSPLTANTGELFF. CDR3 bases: TGCGCCAGCAGCCCATTGACAGCCAACACCGGGGAGCTGTTTTTT.

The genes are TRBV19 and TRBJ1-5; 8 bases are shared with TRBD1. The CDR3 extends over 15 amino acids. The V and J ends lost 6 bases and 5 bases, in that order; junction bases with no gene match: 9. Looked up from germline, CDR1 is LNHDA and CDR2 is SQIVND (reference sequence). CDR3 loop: CASRGGQGSHQPQHF. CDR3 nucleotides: TGTGCCAGTAGAGGCGGACAGGGCTCCCATCAGCCCCAGCATTTT. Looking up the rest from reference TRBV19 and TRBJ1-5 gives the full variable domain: DGGITQSPKYLFRKEGQNVTLSCEQNLNHDAMYWYRQDPGQGLRLIYYSQIVNDFQKGDIAEGYSVSREKKESFPLTVTSAQKNPTAFYLCASRGGQGSHQPQHFGDGTRLSIL.

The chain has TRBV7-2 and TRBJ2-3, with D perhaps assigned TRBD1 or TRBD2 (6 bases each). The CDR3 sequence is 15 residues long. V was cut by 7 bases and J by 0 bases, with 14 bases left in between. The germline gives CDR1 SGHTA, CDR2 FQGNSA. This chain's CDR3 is CASNPSGASTDTQYF. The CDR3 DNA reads TGTGCCAGCAACCCTTCGGGGGCAAGCACAGATACGCAGTATTTT.

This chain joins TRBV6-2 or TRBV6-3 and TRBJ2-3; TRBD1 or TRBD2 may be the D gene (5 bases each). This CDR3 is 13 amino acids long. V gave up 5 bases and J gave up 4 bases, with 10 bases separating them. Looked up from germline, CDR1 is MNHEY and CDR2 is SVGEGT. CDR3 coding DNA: TGTGCCAGCAGTACCGGGACGGCAGATACGCAGTATTTT. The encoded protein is CASSTGTADTQYF.

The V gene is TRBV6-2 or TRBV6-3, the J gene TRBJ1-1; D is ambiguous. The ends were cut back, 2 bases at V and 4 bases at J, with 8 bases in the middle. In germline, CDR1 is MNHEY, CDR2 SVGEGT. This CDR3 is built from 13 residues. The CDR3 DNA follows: TGTGCCAGCAGTTACCGCGGCCGCACTGAAGCTTTCTTT. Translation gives CASSYRGRTEAFF.

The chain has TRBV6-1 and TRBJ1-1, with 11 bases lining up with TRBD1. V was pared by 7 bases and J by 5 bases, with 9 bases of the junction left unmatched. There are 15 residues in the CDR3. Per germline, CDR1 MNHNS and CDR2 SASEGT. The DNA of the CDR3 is TGTGCCAGCACCGAATGGGGACAGGGGGATACTGAAGCTTTCTTT. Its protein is CASTEWGQGDTEAFF.

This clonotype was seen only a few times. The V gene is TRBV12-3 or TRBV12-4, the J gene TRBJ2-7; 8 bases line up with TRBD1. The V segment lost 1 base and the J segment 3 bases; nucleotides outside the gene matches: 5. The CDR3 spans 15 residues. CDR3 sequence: CASSLVGTGGYEQYF. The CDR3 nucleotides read TGTGCCAGCAGTTTAGTTGGGACAGGAGGCTACGAGCAGTACTTC.

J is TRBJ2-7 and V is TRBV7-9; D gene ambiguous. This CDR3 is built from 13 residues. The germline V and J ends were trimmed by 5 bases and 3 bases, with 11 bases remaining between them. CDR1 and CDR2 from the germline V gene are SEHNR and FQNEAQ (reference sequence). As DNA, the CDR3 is TGTGCCAGCAGCATCGCCACGGGCTACGAGCAGTACTTC. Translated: CASSIATGYEQYF.

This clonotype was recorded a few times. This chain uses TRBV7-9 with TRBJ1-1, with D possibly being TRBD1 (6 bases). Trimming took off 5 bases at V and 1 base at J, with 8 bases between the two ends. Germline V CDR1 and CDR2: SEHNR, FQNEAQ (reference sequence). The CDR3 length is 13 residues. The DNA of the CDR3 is TGTGCCAGCAGCACGGGGGCGAACACTGAAGCTTTCTTT. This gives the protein CASSTGANTEAFF.

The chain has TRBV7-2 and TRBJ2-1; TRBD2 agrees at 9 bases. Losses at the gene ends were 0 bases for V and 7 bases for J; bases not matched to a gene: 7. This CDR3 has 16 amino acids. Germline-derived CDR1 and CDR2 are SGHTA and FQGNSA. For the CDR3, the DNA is TGTGCCAGCAGCTTAGCGCGTAGCGGGGGAAGGAATGAGCAGTTCTTC. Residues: CASSLARSGGRNEQFF.

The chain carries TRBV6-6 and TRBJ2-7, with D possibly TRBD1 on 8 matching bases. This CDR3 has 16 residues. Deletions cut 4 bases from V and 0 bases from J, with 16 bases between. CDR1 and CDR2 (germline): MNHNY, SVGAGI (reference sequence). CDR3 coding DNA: TGTGCCAGCAGTTCCCCGGACAGGGAGGGCTCCTACGAGCAGTACTTC. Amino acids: CASSSPDREGSYEQYF.

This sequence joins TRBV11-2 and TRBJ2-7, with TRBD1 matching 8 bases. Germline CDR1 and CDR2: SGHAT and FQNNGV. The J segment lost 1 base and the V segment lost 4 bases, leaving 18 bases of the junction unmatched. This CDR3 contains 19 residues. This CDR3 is CASSSGSEIGTGSSYEQYF. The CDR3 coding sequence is TGTGCCAGCAGCTCGGGTTCGGAAATAGGGACAGGCTCTTCCTACGAGCAGTACTTC.

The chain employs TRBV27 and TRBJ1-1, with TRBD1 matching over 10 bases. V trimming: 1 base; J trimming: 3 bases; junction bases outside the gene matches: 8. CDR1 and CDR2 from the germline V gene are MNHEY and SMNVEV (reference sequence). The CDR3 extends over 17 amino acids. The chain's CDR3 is CASSLYDRGRLDTEAFF. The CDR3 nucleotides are TGTGCCAGCAGTTTATACGACAGGGGGCGGCTGGACACTGAAGCTTTCTTT.

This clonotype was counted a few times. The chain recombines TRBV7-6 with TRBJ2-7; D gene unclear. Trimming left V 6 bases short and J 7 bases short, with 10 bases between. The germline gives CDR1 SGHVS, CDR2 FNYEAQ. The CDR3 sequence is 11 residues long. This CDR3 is CASSGAREQYF. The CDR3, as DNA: TGTGCCAGCAGTGGCGCAAGGGAGCAGTACTTC.

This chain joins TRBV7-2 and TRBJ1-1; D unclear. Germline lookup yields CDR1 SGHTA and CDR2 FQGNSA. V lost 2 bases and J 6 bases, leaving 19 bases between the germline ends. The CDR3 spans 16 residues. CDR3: CASSLIGPGLEAEAFF. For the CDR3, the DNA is TGTGCCAGCAGCTTAATAGGACCGGGGTTGGAGGCTGAAGCTTTCTTT.

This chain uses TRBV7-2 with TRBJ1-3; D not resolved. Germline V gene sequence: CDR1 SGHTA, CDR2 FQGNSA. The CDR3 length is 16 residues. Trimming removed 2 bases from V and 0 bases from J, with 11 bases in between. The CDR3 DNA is TGTGCCAGCAGCTTAAGGGTCGCGAGCTCTGGAAACACCATATATTTT. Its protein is CASSLRVASSGNTIYF.

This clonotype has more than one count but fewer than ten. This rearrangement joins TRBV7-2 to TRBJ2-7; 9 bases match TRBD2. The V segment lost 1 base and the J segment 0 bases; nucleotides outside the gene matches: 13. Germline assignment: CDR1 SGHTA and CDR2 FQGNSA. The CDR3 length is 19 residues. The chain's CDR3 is CASSLGRSGAGGPSYEQYF. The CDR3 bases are TGTGCCAGCAGCTTAGGACGGTCGGGCGCGGGGGGGCCCTCCTACGAGCAGTACTTC.

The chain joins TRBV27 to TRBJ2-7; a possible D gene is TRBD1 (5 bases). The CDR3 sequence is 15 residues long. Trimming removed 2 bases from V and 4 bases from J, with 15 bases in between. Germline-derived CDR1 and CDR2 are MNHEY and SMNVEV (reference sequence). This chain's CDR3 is CASSLVARGVYEQYF. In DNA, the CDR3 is TGTGCCAGCAGTTTAGTGGCAAGGGGCGTATACGAGCAGTACTTC.

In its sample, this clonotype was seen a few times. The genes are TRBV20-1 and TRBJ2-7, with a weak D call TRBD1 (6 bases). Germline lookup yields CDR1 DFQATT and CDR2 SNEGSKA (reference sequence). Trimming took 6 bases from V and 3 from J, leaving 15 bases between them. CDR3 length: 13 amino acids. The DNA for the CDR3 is TGCAGTGCCAGGACAGCGTGGAACTACGAGCAGTACTTC. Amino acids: CSARTAWNYEQYF.

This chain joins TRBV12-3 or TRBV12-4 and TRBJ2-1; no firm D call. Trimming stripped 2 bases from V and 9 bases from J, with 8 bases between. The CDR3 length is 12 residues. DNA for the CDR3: TGTGCCAGCAGTTTATCGGCAGTTGAGCAGTTCTTC. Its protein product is CASSLSAVEQFF.

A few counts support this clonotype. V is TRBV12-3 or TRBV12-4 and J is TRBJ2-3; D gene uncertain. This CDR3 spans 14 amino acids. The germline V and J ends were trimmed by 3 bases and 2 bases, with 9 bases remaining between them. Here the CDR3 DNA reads TGTGCCAGCAGTTTGGGCAGGTTCACAGATACGCAGTATTTT. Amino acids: CASSLGRFTDTQYF.